This T cell receptor beta chain was retrieved from a study of T cell repertoires in ileal Crohn's disease. CDR3 length: 15 residues. V was shortened by 6 bases and J by 2 bases, with 17 bases between the two germline ends. The germline V gene encodes CDR1 MNHEY and CDR2 SMNVEV (reference sequence). With regard to this clone: Its antigen is not known.

Patients were adults with ileal or ileocolonic Crohn's disease needing resection. Findings of the study overall: Compared with non-smokers, active smokers at surgery showed more clonal expansions. Sorted CD8 T cells held more high-frequency clones than CD4.

Around 490 nanograms of biopsy DNA per sample underwent TCRB immunosequencing. The protocol was immunoSEQ multiplex PCR, while the TCRdb copy is restricted to in-frame clones and leaves out a portion. The sample yields roughly 7,200 clones, 83% seen once. This TCR came from an adult with Crohn's disease. The chain employs TRBV27 and TRBJ2-7, with TRBD1 as a possible D gene (6 bases). Material for sequencing was ileal tissue. The CDR3 loop is CASSPQGRNTYEQYF. In nucleotides, the CDR3 is TGTGCCAGCAGCCCTCAGGGGCGCAATACCTACGAGCAGTACTTC.